The source of this T cell receptor (beta chain) is a study of sequential checkpoint blockade in melanoma. Only in-frame clones appear in the TCRdb table, and some are missing; sequencing was by immunoSEQ multiplex PCR. This sample has 9,500 to 12,000 clones, with around 78% found just once. Treatment described: randomized to nivolumab then ipilimumab (arm A) or the reverse (arm B). Patients had received no earlier DNA-damaging chemotherapy. From thawed PBMCs, live CD3+CD8+ cells negative for CD19 and CD56 were sorted. The germline gives CDR1 GTSNPN, CDR2 SVGIG (reference sequence). The CDR3 is made up of 13 amino acids. V shed 0 bases and J shed 0 bases, with 6 bases lying between them. This clone was seen just once.

The clonotype originates from a human donor with melanoma. The chain recombines TRBV30 with TRBJ2-7; unclear D gene. The specimen was CD8+ T cells sorted from blood (inferred from file names), collected from a patient given nivolumab and ipilimumab in sequence. The CDR3 region has the DNA TGTGCCTGGAGTGTGGCAAGCTCCTACGAGCAGTACTTC. Translated: CAWSVASSYEQYF.